The 20 T cell receptor beta chains presented below share a single source sample, sequenced in a study of T cells of healthy individuals. TCRdb reprocessed the 5' RACE reads via MiXCR and lists one record per CDR3 protein. The data show about 41,000 distinct CDR3 sequences, 4% to 5% seen once. The receptors shown here come from a human donor in good health.

The sample holds many counts of this clonotype. The CDR3 DNA follows: TGTGCCAGCAAGATCGGGACAGGGGTAGGCACTGAAGCTTTCTTT. Protein sequence: CASKIGTGVGTEAFF. The gene calls are TRBV6-2 or TRBV6-3 and TRBJ1-1; 10 bases agree with TRBD1. The CDR3 contains 15 residues. Germline V gives CDR1 MNHEY, CDR2 SVGEGT. The junction had 9 bases not matched to a gene; V was cut back by 7 bases and J by 4 bases.

This clonotype has a handful of counts. This chain links TRBV7-2 with TRBJ1-6; the match to TRBD1 covers 7 bases. V trimming: 5 bases; J trimming: 6 bases; junction bases outside the gene matches: 4. This CDR3 has 14 amino acids. Germline V CDR1 and CDR2: SGHTA, FQGNSA. CDR3 coding DNA: TGTGCCAGCAGCCCGGGACAGCCTAATTCACCCCTCCACTTT. It translates to CASSPGQPNSPLHF. Variable domain in full (rest from reference TRBV7-2 and TRBJ1-6): GAGVSQSPSNKVTEKGKDVELRCDPISGHTALYWYRQSLGQGLEFLIYFQGNSAPDKSGLPSDRFSAERTGGSVSTLTIQRTQQEDSAVYLCASSPGQPNSPLHFGNGTRLTVT.

This clonotype was picked up many times. In nucleotides, the CDR3 is TGCAGTGTTTCCCAGAGTAAAAACATTCAGTACTTC. Translated: CSVSQSKNIQYF. The chain uses TRBV20-1 and TRBJ2-4, with D hard to call. The germline V gene has CDR1 DFQATT and CDR2 SNEGSKA (reference sequence). This CDR3 is built from 12 residues. V was shortened by 7 bases and J by 4 bases, with 11 bases between the two germline ends.

This clonotype was recorded at least ten times. The V and J genes are TRBV6-5 and TRBJ2-7; tentatively, D is TRBD1 (6 bases). Germline CDR1 is MNHEY and CDR2 is SVGAGI. CDR3 length: 14 amino acids. The V end was cut by 6 bases, the J end by 0 bases, with 12 bases between. The DNA of the CDR3 is TGTGCCAGCAGCAAGACAGGAAGCTCCTACGAGCAGTACTTC. This encodes CASSKTGSSYEQYF.

This clonotype was picked up many times. The V gene is TRBV12-3 or TRBV12-4, the J gene TRBJ2-5; D gene unclear. The CDR3 sequence is 13 residues long. With 7 bases removed from V and 0 bases from J, the gap between germline ends came to 9 bases. The CDR3 reads CASTDLYQETQYF. The CDR3 DNA follows: TGTGCCAGCACCGACCTGTACCAAGAGACCCAGTACTTC.

This clonotype was detected ten times or more. The chain couples TRBV5-1 to TRBJ1-1, with 7 bases that match TRBD1. Germline loops: CDR1 SGHRS, CDR2 YFSETQ. V gave up 4 bases and J gave up 5 bases; unmatched junction bases: 11. CDR3 size: 15 residues. As DNA, the CDR3 is TGCGCCAGCAGCCCACAAACAGGGGTAGGAACTGAAGCTTTCTTT. Translated, it gives CASSPQTGVGTEAFF.

This clonotype has a count of ten or more. The chain joins TRBV12-3 or TRBV12-4 to TRBJ2-1; 9 bases fit TRBD2. CDR3 length equals 19 residues. V shed 1 base and J 0 bases; nucleotides not matched to a gene: 10. CDR3 nucleotide sequence: TGTGCCAGCAGTTTAGAAACTCTAGCGGGACGCAGCTCCTACAATGAGCAGTTCTTC. This encodes CASSLETLAGRSSYNEQFF.

This clonotype was detected many times. The chain recombines TRBV5-1 with TRBJ2-1; TRBD2 matches at 11 bases. This CDR3 spans 15 amino acids. Per germline, CDR1 SGHRS and CDR2 YFSETQ. The V segment lost 1 base and the J segment 9 bases; nucleotides outside the gene matches: 6. The CDR3 region is CASSLYLAGGTEQFF. The CDR3 DNA follows: TGCGCCAGCAGCTTGTACCTAGCGGGAGGTACTGAGCAGTTCTTC.

This clonotype showed up many times. V is TRBV20-1 and J is TRBJ1-1; TRBD1 might be the D (5 bases). V lost 2 bases and J lost 1, with 11 bases in between. Germline V lookup: CDR1 DFQATT, CDR2 SNEGSKA (reference sequence). The CDR3 totals 14 residues. The CDR3 protein is CSARSQGQNTEAFF. CDR3 in DNA: TGCAGTGCTAGATCCCAAGGACAGAACACTGAAGCTTTCTTT.

The V gene is TRBV15, the J gene TRBJ2-5, with D hard to call. Between the trimmed V and J ends, which lost 1 base and 3 bases, there was a span of 3 bases. The CDR3 length is 12 residues. Germline V gives CDR1 LNHNV, CDR2 YYDKDF (reference sequence). Here the CDR3 DNA reads TGTGCCACCAGCAGAGCAAAAGAGACCCAGTACTTC. Its translation is CATSRAKETQYF.

This clonotype was detected ten times or more. The chain links TRBV10-3 to TRBJ1-1, with 7 bases aligning to TRBD1. Germline CDR1 is ENHRY and CDR2 is SYGVKD. Germline trimming cut 6 bases from V and 3 bases from J; bases unmatched to any gene: 7. The CDR3 runs to 14 residues. The CDR3 DNA is TGTGCCATCAGGGCTGACAGGGCAGACACTGAAGCTTTCTTT. Amino acids: CAIRADRADTEAFF.

This clonotype was picked up many times. The J gene is TRBJ2-5, the V gene TRBV18; the D call may be TRBD1 or TRBD2 (5 bases each). The CDR3 is 14 residues long. The V and J ends lost 5 bases and 1 base respectively, with 11 bases between them. Germline CDR1 reads KGHSH; CDR2 reads LQKENI. Here the CDR3 reads CASSNGAGQETQYF. The CDR3, as DNA: TGTGCCAGCTCAAACGGGGCGGGCCAAGAGACCCAGTACTTC.

This clonotype has ten or more counts. The rearrangement links TRBV20-1 to TRBJ2-3, with a weak D call TRBD2 (5 bases). Deletions cut 4 bases from V and 3 bases from J, with 11 bases between. The germline gives CDR1 DFQATT, CDR2 SNEGSKA (reference sequence). This CDR3 region has 13 residues. DNA of the CDR3: TGCAGTGCTAACGGGGTGTCGACAGATACGCAGTATTTT. The encoded protein is CSANGVSTDTQYF.

As regards this clonotype: A much larger clone sits a single nucleotide away, making a read error possible. The genes are TRBV12-3 or TRBV12-4 and TRBJ1-2, with TRBD1 matching 8 bases. With 5 bases clipped from V and 1 base from J, the junction kept 12 bases outside the gene matches. The CDR3 is made up of 17 amino acids. CDR3 protein: CASSLTGGYPYNYGYTF. Here the CDR3 DNA reads TGTGCCAGCAGTCTTACAGGGGGGTACCCATATAACTATGGCTACACCTTC.

This clonotype was found many times. The chain carries TRBV12-3 or TRBV12-4 and TRBJ1-4; TRBD1 is a possible D gene (5 bases). The V end lost 8 bases, the J end lost 6 bases, and 19 bases lay between the germline ends. This CDR3 has 15 residues. The CDR3 sequence: CASLSTGTADEKLFF. For the CDR3, the DNA is TGTGCCAGCCTTTCAACCGGGACGGCCGATGAAAAACTGTTTTTT.

This clonotype was counted a few times. The chain has TRBV5-1 and TRBJ1-1; TRBD1 might be the D (5 bases). The CDR3 runs 15 residues. From germline, CDR1 is SGHRS and CDR2 YFSETQ. V shed 4 bases and J shed 4 bases, with 17 bases lying between them. The CDR3 reads CASSPGLRGFTEAFF. CDR3 sequence (DNA): TGCGCCAGCAGCCCGGGCCTTAGGGGATTCACTGAAGCTTTCTTT.

This clonotype showed up many times. The rearrangement joins TRBV12-3 or TRBV12-4 to TRBJ2-1, with D possibly being TRBD1 (6 bases). The CDR3 has 18 residues. Trimming pared 1 base from V and 3 bases from J, leaving 19 bases between. CDR3 in DNA: TGTGCCAGCAGTTTAGAACTAAGCGTTCAGGGGTTCTACAATGAGCAGTTCTTC. Its translation: CASSLELSVQGFYNEQFF.

In this sample, this clonotype turned up many times. The chain carries TRBV29-1 and TRBJ2-1; perhaps TRBD2 as D (6 bases). This CDR3 is built from 14 residues. V was clipped by 0 bases and J by 7 bases, with 13 bases between them. CDR1 and CDR2 from the germline V gene are SQVTM and ANQGSEA. The CDR3 DNA sequence: TGCAGCGTTGAAGACGGGAGTTTATGGAATGAGCAGTTCTTC. This codes for CSVEDGSLWNEQFF.

This clonotype was picked up many times. This chain links TRBV7-9 with TRBJ2-5, with D unresolved. CDR1 and CDR2 (germline): SEHNR, FQNEAQ (reference sequence). The CDR3 contains 15 residues. The germline V and J ends were trimmed by 1 base and 5 bases, with 14 bases remaining between them. CDR3 in DNA: TGTGCCAGCAGCTTAGATGCTATAACTTGGGAGACCCAGTACTTC. Translation gives CASSLDAITWETQYF.

This clonotype occurred many times. V gene TRBV20-1 combines with J gene TRBJ2-2; no definite D call. V dropped 0 bases and J dropped 4 bases, with 6 bases sitting between them. Germline V gene data show CDR1 as DFQATT and CDR2 as SNEGSKA (reference sequence). The CDR3 consists of 13 residues. The CDR3 reads CSARDRATGELFF. As DNA, the CDR3 is TGCAGTGCTAGAGATCGTGCCACCGGGGAGCTGTTTTTT.